A single sample is the source of the 10 T cell receptor beta chains below, sequenced in a study of post-analysis software for immune sequencing data. Study results and caveats: The five TRBV segments detected at higher frequency in patients than in controls included TRBV5-6, TRBV5-1 and TRBV20-1.

Tagging with unique molecular identifiers was a feature of the TCR beta cDNA libraries. TCRdb recomputed calls from the PCR reads with MiXCR, one row per CDR3 protein. The sample lists 650,000 to 900,000 distinct CDR3 sequences; more than 45% were seen once. These TCRs are of unknown antigen specificity. The specimen sequenced was blood. These receptors were obtained from a girl aged 5-17 years with multiple sclerosis.

The rearrangement links TRBV7-3 to TRBJ2-1; 10 nucleotides line up with TRBD2. Germline V gives CDR1 SGHTA, CDR2 FQGTGA. The CDR3 length is 16 residues. V trimming: 2 bases; J trimming: 7 bases; junction bases outside the gene matches: 8. Here the CDR3 DNA reads TGTGCCAGCAGCTTAGCTTCTAGCGGGAGATCGAATGAGCAGTTCTTC. Its translation: CASSLASSGRSNEQFF.

This chain uses TRBV29-1 with TRBJ1-2; a weak D match, TRBD1 (5 bases). V lost 7 bases to trimming and J lost 9 bases, with 24 bases between them. Germline V gene lookup returns CDR1 SQVTM and CDR2 ANQGSEA. There are 14 residues in the CDR3. The CDR3 loop reads CSAGRALPDSSYTF. DNA for the CDR3: TGCAGCGCCGGCCGCGCGCTCCCCGACAGTAGCTACACCTTC.

The chain joins TRBV27 to TRBJ2-1; TRBD2 matches 7 bases. The J call is uncertain, as TRBJ2-7 better fits the DNA end. The CDR3 has 15 residues. Germline loops: CDR1 MNHEY, CDR2 SMNVEV (reference sequence). The CDR3 sequence: CASSFTGLPYNEQYF. CDR3 sequence (DNA): TGTGCCAGCAGTTTCACGGGACTACCATACAATGAGCAGTACTTC.

The chain uses TRBV29-1 and TRBJ2-1, with 8 bases aligning to TRBD2. The CDR3 has 13 residues. Germline trimming cut 7 bases from V and 10 bases from J; bases unmatched to any gene: 12. The germline V gene encodes CDR1 SQVTM and CDR2 ANQGSEA. The CDR3 DNA follows: TGCAGCGAGGTGTCCGGGGGGGCCGGGGAGCAGTTCTTC. Protein product: CSEVSGGAGEQFF.

This CDR3 is CAISATVSTSGQYEQYF. The CDR3 region has the DNA TGTGCCATCAGTGCCACAGTGAGTACTAGCGGGCAGTACGAGCAGTACTTC. The chain employs TRBV10-3 and TRBJ2-5; 9 bases are a match to TRBD2. The J call may be mistaken, given a closer DNA end match to TRBJ2-7. The CDR3 consists of 17 residues. Germline CDR1 and CDR2: ENHRY and SYGVKD.

The rearrangement uses TRBV7-9 and TRBJ2-1; 7 bases map to TRBD1. This CDR3 contains 14 residues. With V trimmed by 6 bases and J by 5 bases, 7 bases remained unmatched. The germline gives CDR1 SEHNR, CDR2 FQNEAQ (reference sequence). CDR3 sequence reads: CASSLRGHNNEQFF. DNA of the CDR3: TGTGCCAGCAGTCTAAGGGGGCATAACAATGAGCAGTTCTTC. The full variable domain, in which reference TRBV7-9 and TRBJ2-1 provide the parts outside the CDR3, is DTGVSQNPRHKITKRGQNVTFRCDPISEHNRLYWYRQTLGQGPEFLTYFQNEAQLEKSRLLSDRFSAERPKGSFSTLEIQRTEQGDSAMYLCASSLRGHNNEQFFGPGTRLTVL.

This chain joins TRBV12-3 or TRBV12-4 and TRBJ2-3, with D possibly being TRBD1 (5 bases). The length of the CDR3 is 16 residues. V dropped 4 bases and J dropped 1 base, with 15 bases sitting between them. This CDR3 reads CASSSGPQPRTDTQYF. Here the CDR3 DNA reads TGTGCCAGCAGTTCAGGGCCACAGCCCCGCACAGATACGCAGTATTTT.

This sequence joins TRBV7-8 and TRBJ2-7; 9 positions agree with TRBD1. Germline trimming cut 4 bases from V and 4 bases from J; bases unmatched to any gene: 11. This CDR3 spans 16 amino acids. The germline CDR1 and CDR2 sequences are SGHVS and FQNEAQ. The CDR3 DNA reads as TGTGCCAGCAGCTCAGCGCTAGGGACAGGGTCGTACGAGCAGTACTTC. This encodes CASSSALGTGSYEQYF.

The rearrangement links TRBV25-1 to TRBJ1-2, with no clear D. The CDR3 runs to 14 residues. V lost 1 base, J lost 2 bases, and 8 bases lay in between. CDR1 and CDR2 (germline): MGHDK, SYGVNS. The CDR3 DNA reads TGTGCCAGCAGTGAATGGGGTGGGAACTATGGCTACACCTTC. It translates to CASSEWGGNYGYTF.

The gene calls are TRBV14 and TRBJ1-2, with 7 bases matching TRBD1. Trimming cost V 0 bases and J 5 bases; bases outside gene matches: 6. The CDR3 runs 15 residues. Per germline, CDR1 SGHDN and CDR2 FVKESK. The CDR3 nucleotides read TGTGCCAGCAGCCAAGATCTGGCAGGGGGTTATGGCTACACCTTC. This encodes CASSQDLAGGYGYTF.